Each of the 19 T cell receptor beta chains below was sequenced from the same sample in a study of cytomegalovirus exposure and HLA in healthy donors. Both 60 Vbeta primers and 13 Jbeta primers went into the PCR. Sequencing was performed with immunoSEQ multiplex PCR; in TCRdb, only in-frame clones are kept and a portion is missing. The data hold under 200,000 clones, with approximately 62% observed a single time. Sample: PBMCs. Receptor source: a man aged 45-65 years in good health and CMV-seronegative.

A few counts support this clone. This chain links TRBV6-6 with TRBJ1-4, with TRBD1 matching 8 bases. The CDR3 loop spans 14 amino acids. V lost 6 bases and J lost 5; bases outside the gene matches: 5. CDR1 is MNHNY, CDR2 SVGAGI, per germline (reference sequence). CDR3 in DNA: TGTGCCAGCAGAAAACAGGGGGGCAATGAAAAACTGTTTTTT. As protein: CASRKQGGNEKLFF.

This clone has only a few counts. The rearrangement joins TRBV10-1 to TRBJ2-2; the D is unclear. The germline gives CDR1 WNHNN, CDR2 SYGVQD (reference sequence). Trimming stripped 3 bases from V and 7 bases from J, with 3 bases between. The CDR3 runs to 11 residues. Here the CDR3 DNA reads TGCGCCAGCAGTGAACACGGGGAGCTGTTTTTT. This gives the protein CASSEHGELFF.

V gene TRBV19 combines with J gene TRBJ2-7; 7 bases are a match to TRBD1. There are 15 residues in the CDR3. Germline V gives CDR1 LNHDA, CDR2 SQIVND (reference sequence). V shed 5 bases, J shed 1 base, and the junction held 8 bases outside the gene matches. CDR3 nucleotide sequence: TGTGCCAGTAGTTTGACCGGGACAGAATCCTACGAGCAGTACTTC. Translated: CASSLTGTESYEQYF.

The rearrangement joins TRBV6-4 to TRBJ2-2, with 7 bases identical to TRBD1. V lost 5 bases and J lost 1; bases outside the gene matches: 4. Per germline, CDR1 MRHNA and CDR2 SNTAGT. The CDR3 has 15 amino acids. As DNA, the CDR3 is TGTGCCAGCAGTCTTCAGGGGGAGAACACCGGGGAGCTGTTTTTT. It encodes CASSLQGENTGELFF.

The chain joins TRBV28 to TRBJ1-4; a weak D match, TRBD1 (5 bases). Germline loops: CDR1 MDHEN, CDR2 SYDVKM. The CDR3 runs to 15 residues. The V end lost 3 bases, the J end lost 1 base, and 9 bases lay between the germline ends. CDR3 in DNA: TGTGCCAGCAGTTTGCCGGGACTAACTAATGAAAAACTGTTTTTT. It yields the protein CASSLPGLTNEKLFF. Together with reference TRBV28 and TRBJ1-4, the CDR3 gives the full variable domain: DVKVTQSSRYLVKRTGEKVFLECVQDMDHENMFWYRQDPGLGLRLIYFSYDVKMKEKGDIPEGYSVSREKKERFSLILESASTNQTSMYLCASSLPGLTNEKLFFGSGTQLSVL.

This clone was detected a few times. The genes are TRBV10-3 and TRBJ2-3, with 12 bases identical to TRBD2. V shed 2 bases and J 3 bases; nucleotides not matched to a gene: 0. CDR1 and CDR2 (germline): ENHRY, SYGVKD. The CDR3 runs 15 residues. The CDR3 here is CAISEGLAGTDTQYF. CDR3 bases: TGTGCCATCAGTGAGGGACTAGCGGGGACAGATACGCAGTATTTT.

This chain joins TRBV5-1 and TRBJ1-1; weak D call: TRBD1 (6 bases). CDR3 length equals 15 residues. The germline V gene encodes CDR1 SGHRS and CDR2 YFSETQ. V lost 4 bases and J 2 bases, leaving 15 bases between the germline ends. This CDR3 reads CASSLGQIFNTEAFF. DNA of the CDR3: TGCGCCAGCAGCCTAGGACAGATTTTTAACACTGAAGCTTTCTTT.

The J gene is TRBJ1-2, the V gene TRBV28; D not resolved. Germline assignment: CDR1 MDHEN and CDR2 SYDVKM. The CDR3 extends over 11 amino acids. The V end lost 5 bases, the J end lost 5 bases, and 6 bases lay between the germline ends. The CDR3 here is CASSIHYGYTF. CDR3 DNA: TGTGCCAGCAGTATACATTATGGCTACACCTTC.

The chain joins TRBV4-1 to TRBJ1-5; 8 nucleotides align to TRBD1. The CDR3 sequence is 15 residues long. From germline, CDR1 is MGHRA and CDR2 YSYEKL. The ends lost 0 bases at V and 9 bases at J; junction bases unmatched: 7. CDR3 nucleotides: TGCGCCAGCAGCCAAGATTTGACAGGGGTGCGGCCCCAGCATTTT. Translating it yields CASSQDLTGVRPQHF.

V gene TRBV5-1 combines with J gene TRBJ2-5, with 12 bases fitting TRBD2. Germline CDR1 is SGHRS and CDR2 is YFSETQ. J lost 3 bases, V lost 0 bases, and 3 bases had no gene match. This CDR3 has 16 amino acids. DNA of the CDR3: TGCGCCAGCAGCTTGGGGTCTAGCGGGGGGGAAGAGACCCAGTACTTC. This codes for CASSLGSSGGEETQYF.

V and J are TRBV2 and TRBJ1-5, with a tentative D call TRBD1 (6 bases). Per germline, CDR1 SNHLY and CDR2 FYNNEI. The CDR3 has 16 residues. Trimming left V 4 bases short and J 2 bases short, with 15 bases between. The CDR3 nucleotides are TGTGCCAGCAGTGTGCAGGGGATAGTGCGCAATCAGCCCCAGCATTTT. Encoded protein: CASSVQGIVRNQPQHF.

This chain links TRBV6-5 with TRBJ2-1, with 9 bases lining up with TRBD1. The CDR3 extends over 14 amino acids. The V and J ends lost 5 bases and 9 bases, in that order; junction bases with no gene match: 8. In germline, CDR1 is MNHEY, CDR2 SVGAGI. The CDR3 reads CASSPGQGRVEQFF. In DNA form, the CDR3 reads TGTGCCAGCAGTCCGGGACAGGGACGGGTTGAGCAGTTCTTC.

Only a few counts were recorded for this clone. This sequence joins TRBV28 and TRBJ2-3; tentative D call: TRBD1 (5 bases). Germline V gene data show CDR1 as MDHEN and CDR2 as SYDVKM. V gave up 4 bases and J gave up 5 bases, with 13 bases separating them. This CDR3 spans 14 amino acids. The CDR3 DNA follows: TGTGCCAGCAGTTGGCAGGGTTCCGTAGATACGCAGTATTTT. Protein product: CASSWQGSVDTQYF.

The rearrangement joins TRBV5-1 to TRBJ2-1; 10 bases align to TRBD1. Germline trimming cut 4 bases from V and 4 bases from J; bases unmatched to any gene: 5. Looked up from germline, CDR1 is SGHRS and CDR2 is YFSETQ. The CDR3 has 15 residues. The CDR3 protein is CASSPGQGIYNEQFF. As DNA, the CDR3 is TGCGCCAGCAGCCCGGGACAGGGGATTTACAATGAGCAGTTCTTC.

V and J are TRBV18 and TRBJ1-5, with D tentatively TRBD1 (5 bases). The germline V gene encodes CDR1 KGHSH and CDR2 LQKENI. This CDR3 comprises 16 residues. V was pared by 3 bases and J by 2 bases, with 14 bases between. CDR3 nucleotide sequence: TGTGCCAGCTCACCCAGGGAGGGAGAAGGCAATCAGCCCCAGCATTTT. Amino acid sequence: CASSPREGEGNQPQHF.

There are a few counts of this clone. This chain links TRBV6-5 with TRBJ2-1, with D possibly being TRBD2 (5 bases). Germline V gene data show CDR1 as MNHEY and CDR2 as SVGAGI. This CDR3 comprises 13 residues. V was cut by 6 bases and J by 8 bases, with 14 bases left in between. CDR3 sequence (DNA): TGTGCCAGCAGACCTCATAGCGTCCATGAGCAGTTCTTC. Translated: CASRPHSVHEQFF.

In DNA form, the CDR3 reads TGTGCCAGCAGCCCCCACATCTCTGGGGCCAACGTCCTGACTTTC. Translation: CASSPHISGANVLTF. This chain uses TRBV14 with TRBJ2-6; D is uncertain. Trimming took off 4 bases at V and 0 bases at J, with 7 bases between the two ends. The CDR3 has 15 amino acids. Per germline, CDR1 SGHDN and CDR2 FVKESK.

The chain has TRBV10-3 and TRBJ1-1; 7 bases are shared with TRBD1. CDR3 length: 13 residues. CDR1 is ENHRY and CDR2 is SYGVKD in the germline V gene. The J segment lost 1 base and the V segment lost 10 bases, leaving 6 bases of the junction unmatched. The CDR3 reads CATRTGQNTEAFF. In DNA form, the CDR3 reads TGTGCCACCCGGACAGGTCAGAACACTGAAGCTTTCTTT.

The V call is TRBV6-6, the J call TRBJ1-2, with D hard to call. Trimming left V 7 bases short and J 5 bases short, with 11 bases between. This CDR3 has 12 residues. CDR1 and CDR2 (germline): MNHNY, SVGAGI (reference sequence). CDR3 sequence reads: CASTHGGYGYTF. CDR3 DNA: TGTGCCAGCACCCACGGAGGGTATGGCTACACCTTC.